This is a list of T cell receptor beta chains from one sample in a study of T-cell reconstitution after alpha-beta-depleted transplantation in children. TCRdb called the PCR reads again in MiXCR, with one record for every CDR3 protein. This sample has 540,000 or so distinct CDR3 sequences, with 23% found just once. This specimen was PBMCs, mostly from graft donor cells, taken 360 days after TCRalphabeta/CD19-depleted stem cell transplant. The source of these receptors is a boy in the first two years of life who had a stem cell transplant for acute myeloid leukemia, so the T cells may come from the graft donor. CDR3s include the opening cysteine and the closing phenylalanine or tryptophan. The D gene is left open where the match is weak. Some rows mark clone size as missing; the rest say once, few, many or name a class of expanded clone.

V: TRBV6-1
size: many
J: TRBJ1-5
D: TRBD1
CDR3: CASSPTGGNQPQHF
DNA: TGTGCCAGCAGCCCCACAGGGGGCAATCAGCCCCAGCATTTT

V: TRBV6-1
size: few
J: TRBJ1-6
D: NA
CDR3: CASSIRPGQNSPLHF
DNA: TGTGCCAGCTCCATTCGGCCAGGGCAAAATTCACCCCTCCACTTT

V: TRBV10-3
size: NA
J: TRBJ2-3
D: NA
CDR3: CAITAGNLTDTQYF
DNA: TGTGCCATCACCGCGGGGAATTTGACAGATACGCAGTATTTT

V: TRBV7-8
size: many
J: TRBJ2-7
D: TRBD1
CDR3: CASRTGGNYEQYF
DNA: TGTGCCAGCCGGACAGGGGGAAATTACGAGCAGTACTTC

V: TRBV29-1
size: many
J: TRBJ1-1
D: NA
CDR3: CSGSWGPNTEAFF
DNA: TGCAGCGGAAGTTGGGGGCCGAACACTGAAGCTTTCTTT

V: TRBV20-1
size: NA
J: TRBJ2-5
D: NA
CDR3: CSARRGASWAQETQYF
DNA: TGCAGTGCTAGACGAGGGGCCTCCTGGGCCCAAGAGACCCAGTACTTC

V: TRBV12-3/TRBV12-4
size: NA
J: TRBJ2-5
D: NA
CDR3: CASILTGGWETQYF
DNA: TGTGCCAGCATCCTCACCGGGGGATGGGAGACCCAGTACTTC

V: TRBV6-5
size: NA
J: TRBJ2-1
D: NA
CDR3: CASSYLLAGFKFF
DNA: TGTGCCAGCAGTTACTTACTAGCCGGTTTCAAGTTCTTC

V: TRBV19
size: few
J: TRBJ2-6
D: NA
CDR3: CASTLTLPSGANVLTF
DNA: TGTGCCAGTACCCTGACACTCCCGTCCGGGGCCAACGTCCTGACTTTC

V: TRBV5-4
size: NA
J: TRBJ2-1
D: NA
CDR3: CASSLGQVEQFF
DNA: TGTGCCAGCAGCTTGGGCCAGGTGGAGCAGTTCTTC

V: TRBV19
size: few
J: TRBJ2-5
D: NA
CDR3: CASSRGVTQETQYF
DNA: TGTGCCAGTAGTAGAGGGGTCACACAAGAGACCCAGTACTTC

V: TRBV4-3
size: few
J: TRBJ2-1
D: TRBD1
CDR3: CASSPGQEYNEQFF
DNA: TGCGCCAGCAGTCCGGGACAGGAGTACAATGAGCAGTTCTTC

V: TRBV12-3/TRBV12-4
size: NA
J: TRBJ2-7
D: TRBD2
CDR3: CASSLIPSGGYRFEQYF
DNA: TGTGCCAGCAGTTTAATTCCTAGCGGGGGGTACCGCTTCGAGCAGTACTTC

V: TRBV9
size: many
J: TRBJ2-2
D: NA
CDR3: CASSDPTSYRGTGELFF
DNA: TGTGCCAGCAGCGACCCAACTAGCTACCGAGGCACCGGGGAGCTGTTTTTT

V: TRBV12-3/TRBV12-4
size: NA
J: TRBJ1-1
D: TRBD1
CDR3: CASSLVTGGTEAFF
DNA: TGTGCCAGCAGTTTGGTGACAGGGGGCACTGAAGCTTTCTTT

V: TRBV6-1
size: NA
J: TRBJ1-4
D: NA
CDR3: CASSPGRDGEKLFF
DNA: TGTGCCAGCAGTCCCGGACGGGACGGCGAAAAACTGTTTTTT

V: TRBV12-3/TRBV12-4
size: many
J: TRBJ2-1
D: TRBD1
CDR3: CASGFLTLGGAANEQFF
DNA: TGTGCCAGCGGATTCCTCACGTTAGGGGGCGCTGCCAATGAGCAGTTCTTC

V: TRBV5-1
size: NA
J: TRBJ2-3
D: NA
CDR3: CASSLDGVGTDTQYF
DNA: TGCGCCAGCAGCTTGGACGGGGTTGGTACAGATACGCAGTATTTT

V: TRBV20-1
size: few
J: TRBJ1-1
D: NA
CDR3: CSARDFNTEAFF
DNA: TGCAGTGCCAGGGACTTCAACACTGAAGCTTTCTTT

V: TRBV28
size: many
J: TRBJ1-3
D: NA
CDR3: CASSFPQRGNTIYF
DNA: TGTGCCAGCAGTTTCCCCCAACGAGGAAACACCATATATTTT

V: TRBV2
size: NA
J: TRBJ2-1
D: TRBD2
CDR3: CASGGGWNEQFF
DNA: TGTGCCAGCGGGGGGGGTTGGAATGAGCAGTTCTTC

V: TRBV7-9
size: many
J: TRBJ2-5
D: TRBD1
CDR3: CASRLGQAQETQYF
DNA: TGTGCCAGCAGACTGGGACAGGCCCAAGAGACCCAGTACTTC

V: TRBV29-1
size: many
J: TRBJ2-1
D: NA
CDR3: CSVENRTHNEQFF
DNA: TGCAGCGTTGAAAATAGGACTCACAATGAGCAGTTCTTC

V: TRBV5-5
size: NA
J: TRBJ2-3
D: TRBD2
CDR3: CASSLAPGGILTDTQYF
DNA: TGTGCCAGCAGCTTGGCCCCGGGGGGGATCCTCACAGATACGCAGTATTTT

V: TRBV12-3/TRBV12-4
size: many
J: TRBJ1-2
D: TRBD1
CDR3: CASTRDRHNYGYTF
DNA: TGTGCCAGCACCCGGGACAGGCATAACTATGGCTACACCTTC

V: TRBV20-1
size: few
J: TRBJ2-1
D: NA
CDR3: CSANQQGPLHNEQFF
DNA: TGCAGTGCCAACCAACAGGGCCCCCTTCACAATGAGCAGTTCTTC

V: TRBV28
size: NA
J: TRBJ1-5
D: NA
CDR3: CASRGHLDQPQHF
DNA: TGTGCCAGCAGGGGACATCTGGATCAGCCCCAGCATTTT

V: TRBV7-6
size: many
J: TRBJ2-5
D: NA
CDR3: CASSPVLMGRETQYF
DNA: TGTGCCAGCAGCCCGGTGCTTATGGGAAGGGAGACCCAGTACTTC

V: TRBV20-1
size: NA
J: TRBJ1-2
D: TRBD1
CDR3: CSARARQGGRDGYTF
DNA: TGCAGTGCTAGGGCGAGACAGGGAGGCCGGGATGGCTACACCTTC

V: TRBV6-5
size: NA
J: TRBJ1-5
D: NA
CDR3: CASSISHLSNQPQHF
DNA: TGTGCCAGCAGTATCTCCCATCTGAGCAATCAGCCCCAGCATTTT

V: TRBV15
size: NA
J: TRBJ2-3
D: NA
CDR3: CATSRDRAGHSTDTQYF
DNA: TGTGCCACCAGCAGAGATCGGGCGGGACATAGCACAGATACGCAGTATTTT

V: TRBV29-1
size: many
J: TRBJ2-7
D: NA
CDR3: CSVVSDNYEQYF
DNA: TGCAGCGTTGTGTCGGACAACTACGAGCAGTACTTC

V: TRBV9
size: NA
J: TRBJ2-2
D: NA
CDR3: CASSGQNTGELFF
DNA: TGTGCCAGCAGCGGGCAGAACACCGGGGAGCTGTTTTTT

V: TRBV18
size: many
J: TRBJ2-2
D: NA
CDR3: CASSPGGANTGELFF
DNA: TGTGCCAGCTCACCAGGCGGGGCGAACACCGGGGAGCTGTTTTTT

V: TRBV20-1
size: NA
J: TRBJ2-2
D: NA
CDR3: CSATTANTGELFF
DNA: TGCAGTGCTACGACAGCGAACACCGGGGAGCTGTTTTTT

V: TRBV10-3
size: few
J: TRBJ1-5
D: NA
CDR3: CAISESGHREGNQPQHF
DNA: TGTGCCATCAGTGAGTCGGGCCACAGGGAAGGCAATCAGCCCCAGCATTTT

V: TRBV9
size: few
J: TRBJ2-5
D: NA
CDR3: CASSVDTGSQETQYF
DNA: TGTGCCAGCAGCGTAGACACGGGGTCCCAAGAGACCCAGTACTTC

V: TRBV15
size: few
J: TRBJ1-5
D: NA
CDR3: CATSAGYQPQHF
DNA: TGTGCCACCAGTGCAGGGTACCAGCCCCAGCATTTT

V: TRBV12-3/TRBV12-4
size: NA
J: TRBJ1-2
D: NA
CDR3: CASTHSGQLNYGYTF
DNA: TGTGCCAGCACCCATTCGGGCCAACTCAACTATGGCTACACCTTC

V: TRBV11-3
size: many
J: TRBJ2-1
D: NA
CDR3: CASSLVTDSEQFF
DNA: TGTGCCAGCAGCTTAGTCACGGATTCCGAGCAGTTCTTC

V: TRBV5-5
size: few
J: TRBJ2-5
D: NA
CDR3: CASSIGHTETQYF
DNA: TGTGCCAGCAGCATTGGCCACACCGAGACCCAGTACTTC

V: TRBV2
size: NA
J: TRBJ2-4
D: TRBD1
CDR3: CASRPRGLSKNIQYF
DNA: TGTGCCAGCCGACCCAGGGGGCTATCCAAAAACATTCAGTACTTC